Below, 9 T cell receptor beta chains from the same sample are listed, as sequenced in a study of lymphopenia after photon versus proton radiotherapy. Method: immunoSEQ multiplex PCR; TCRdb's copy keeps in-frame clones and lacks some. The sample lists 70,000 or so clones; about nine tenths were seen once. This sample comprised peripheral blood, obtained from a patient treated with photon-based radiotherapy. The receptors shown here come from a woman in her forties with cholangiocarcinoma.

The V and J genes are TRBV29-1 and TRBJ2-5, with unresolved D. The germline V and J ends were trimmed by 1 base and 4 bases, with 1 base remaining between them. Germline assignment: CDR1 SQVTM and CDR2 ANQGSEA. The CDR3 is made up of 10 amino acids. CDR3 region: CSVEAETQYF. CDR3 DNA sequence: TGCAGCGTTGAAGCAGAGACCCAGTACTTC. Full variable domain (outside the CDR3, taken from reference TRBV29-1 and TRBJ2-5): SAVISQKPSRDICQRGTSLTIQCQVDSQVTMMFWYRQQPGQSLTLIATANQGSEATYESGFVIDKFPISRPNLTFSTLTVSNMSPEDSSIYLCSVEAETQYFGPGTRLLVL.

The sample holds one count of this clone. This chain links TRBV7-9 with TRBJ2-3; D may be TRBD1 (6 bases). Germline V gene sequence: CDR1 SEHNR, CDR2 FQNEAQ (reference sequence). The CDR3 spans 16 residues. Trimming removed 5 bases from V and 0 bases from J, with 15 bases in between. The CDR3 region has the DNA TGTGCCAGCAGCGACCGGGACACCACTAGCACAGATACGCAGTATTTT. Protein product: CASSDRDTTSTDTQYF.

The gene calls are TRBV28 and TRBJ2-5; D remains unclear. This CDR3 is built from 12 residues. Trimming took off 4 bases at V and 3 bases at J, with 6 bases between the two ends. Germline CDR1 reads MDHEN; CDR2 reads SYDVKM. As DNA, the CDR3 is TGTGCCAGCAGTTCACGGAAAGAGACCCAGTACTTC. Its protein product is CASSSRKETQYF.

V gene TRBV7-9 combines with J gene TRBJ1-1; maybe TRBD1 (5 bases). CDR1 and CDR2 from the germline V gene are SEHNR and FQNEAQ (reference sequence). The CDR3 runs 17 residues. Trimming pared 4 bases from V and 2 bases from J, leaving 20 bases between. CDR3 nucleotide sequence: TGTGCCAGCAGCTCAGGAGAAGGGGTTGCTTTTAACACTGAAGCTTTCTTT. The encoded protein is CASSSGEGVAFNTEAFF. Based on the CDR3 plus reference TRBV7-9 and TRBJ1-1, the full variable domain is DTGVSQNPRHKITKRGQNVTFRCDPISEHNRLYWYRQTLGQGPEFLTYFQNEAQLEKSRLLSDRFSAERPKGSFSTLEIQRTEQGDSAMYLCASSSGEGVAFNTEAFFGQGTRLTVV.

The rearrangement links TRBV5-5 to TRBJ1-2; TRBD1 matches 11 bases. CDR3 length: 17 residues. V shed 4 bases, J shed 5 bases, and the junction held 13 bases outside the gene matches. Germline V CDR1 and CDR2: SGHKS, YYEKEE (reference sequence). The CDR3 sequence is CASSPLRPGQGAYGYTF. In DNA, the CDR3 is TGTGCCAGCAGCCCACTTCGTCCCGGACAGGGGGCTTATGGCTACACCTTC.

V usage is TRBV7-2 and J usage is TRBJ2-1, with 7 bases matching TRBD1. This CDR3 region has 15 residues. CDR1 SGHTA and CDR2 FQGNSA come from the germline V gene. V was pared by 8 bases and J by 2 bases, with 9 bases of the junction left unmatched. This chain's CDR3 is CASRLGGEPYNEQFF. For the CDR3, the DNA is TGTGCCAGCCGTTTAGGGGGCGAACCCTACAATGAGCAGTTCTTC.

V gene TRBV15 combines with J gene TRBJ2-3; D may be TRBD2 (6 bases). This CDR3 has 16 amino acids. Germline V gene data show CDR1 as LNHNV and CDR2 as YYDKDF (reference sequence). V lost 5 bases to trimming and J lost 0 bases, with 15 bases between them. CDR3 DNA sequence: TGTGCCACCAGCCCACGGTTTGCGGGGAGCACAGATACGCAGTATTTT. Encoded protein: CATSPRFAGSTDTQYF. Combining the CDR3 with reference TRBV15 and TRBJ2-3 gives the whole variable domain DAMVIQNPRYQVTQFGKPVTLSCSQTLNHNVMYWYQQKSSQAPKLLFHYYDKDFNNEADTPDNFQSRRPNTSFCFLDIRSPGLGDTAMYLCATSPRFAGSTDTQYFGPGTRLTVL.

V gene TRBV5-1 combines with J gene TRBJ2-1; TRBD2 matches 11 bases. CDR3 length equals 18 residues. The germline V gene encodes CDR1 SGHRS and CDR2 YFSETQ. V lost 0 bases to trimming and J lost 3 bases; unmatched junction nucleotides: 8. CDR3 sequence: CASSLALLAGVNYNEQFF. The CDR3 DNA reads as TGCGCCAGCAGCTTGGCTCTACTAGCGGGAGTTAACTACAATGAGCAGTTCTTC.

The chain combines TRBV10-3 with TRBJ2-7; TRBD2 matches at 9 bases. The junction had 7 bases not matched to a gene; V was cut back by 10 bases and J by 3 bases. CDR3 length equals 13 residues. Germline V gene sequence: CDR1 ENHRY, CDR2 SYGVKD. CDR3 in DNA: TGTGCCACGAGCGGGGGGCTAAACTACGAGCAGTACTTC. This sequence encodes CATSGGLNYEQYF.